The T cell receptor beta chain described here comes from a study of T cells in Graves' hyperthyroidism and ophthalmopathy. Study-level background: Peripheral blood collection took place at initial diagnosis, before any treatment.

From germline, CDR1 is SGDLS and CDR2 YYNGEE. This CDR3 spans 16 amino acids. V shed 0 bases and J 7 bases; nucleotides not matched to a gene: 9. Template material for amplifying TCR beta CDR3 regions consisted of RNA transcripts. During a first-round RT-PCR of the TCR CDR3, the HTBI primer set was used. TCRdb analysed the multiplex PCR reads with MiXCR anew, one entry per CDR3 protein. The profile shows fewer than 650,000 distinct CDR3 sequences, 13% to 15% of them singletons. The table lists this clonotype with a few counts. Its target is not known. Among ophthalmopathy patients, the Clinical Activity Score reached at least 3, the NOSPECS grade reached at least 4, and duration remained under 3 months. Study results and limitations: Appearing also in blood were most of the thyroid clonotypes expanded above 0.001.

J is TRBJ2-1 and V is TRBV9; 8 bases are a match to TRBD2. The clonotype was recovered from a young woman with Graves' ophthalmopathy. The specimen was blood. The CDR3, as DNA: TGTGCCAGCAGCGTAGCTGGAGGTGGCGGGAGGAATGAGCAGTTCTTC. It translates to CASSVAGGGGRNEQFF. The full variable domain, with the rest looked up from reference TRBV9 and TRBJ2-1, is DSGVTQTPKHLITATGQRVTLRCSPRSGDLSVYWYQQSLDQGLQFLIQYYNGEERAKGNILERFSAQQFPDLHSELNLSSLELGDSALYFCASSVAGGGGRNEQFFGPGTRLTVL.